What follows is one TCR beta chain and its context. Its antigen is not identified. An approximately 200 ng quantity of DNA, 25,000 to 30,000 T cell genomes, went into the sorted-subset replicate PCRs. The method was immunoSEQ multiplex PCR; TCRdb's version includes in-frame clones alone and lacks a portion of them. Seen here are 850,000 to 1,100,000 clones, approximately 75% observed once, and the top ten hold more than 0.85%. These data come from a study of shared clonotypes between healthy human individuals. The wider study: The study used three CD4 naive, three CD4 memory, two CD8 naive and one CD8 memory plate per donor.

Study-level findings and limits: Even with large depth, rarefaction showed that sorted-subset sequencing was incomplete.

CDR3 length equals 15 residues. Germline lookup yields CDR1 SGHRS and CDR2 YFSETQ. Losses at the gene ends were 5 bases for V and 8 bases for J; bases not matched to a gene: 10. Material for sequencing was memory CD4+ T cells from PBMCs. Specified subset: CD45RA-negative fraction. The clonotype comes from a young man in good health. Some clones in this sample may be carry-over from other donors' samples. This chain joins TRBV5-1 and TRBJ2-1; TRBD2 agrees at 10 bases. This CDR3 is CASSTASGSHYEQFF. The CDR3 coding sequence is TGCGCCAGCAGTACGGCTAGCGGGAGTCACTATGAGCAGTTCTTC.